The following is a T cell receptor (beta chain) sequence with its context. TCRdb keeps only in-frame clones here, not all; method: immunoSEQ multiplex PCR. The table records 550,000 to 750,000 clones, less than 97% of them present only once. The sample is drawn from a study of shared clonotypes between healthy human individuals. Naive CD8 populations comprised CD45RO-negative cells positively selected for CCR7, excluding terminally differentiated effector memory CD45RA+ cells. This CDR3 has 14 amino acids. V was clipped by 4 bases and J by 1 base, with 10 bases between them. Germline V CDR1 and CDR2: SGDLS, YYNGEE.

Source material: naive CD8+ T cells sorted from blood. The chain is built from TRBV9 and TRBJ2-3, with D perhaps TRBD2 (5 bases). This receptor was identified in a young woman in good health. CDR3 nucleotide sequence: TGTGCCAGCAGCCCCCGAGGGCGCACAGATACGCAGTATTTT. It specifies CASSPRGRTDTQYF. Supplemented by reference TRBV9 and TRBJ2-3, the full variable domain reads DSGVTQTPKHLITATGQRVTLRCSPRSGDLSVYWYQQSLDQGLQFLIQYYNGEERAKGNILERFSAQQFPDLHSELNLSSLELGDSALYFCASSPRGRTDTQYFGPGTRLTVL.